A single sample gave rise to the 32 T cell receptor beta chains below, sequenced in a study of cytomegalovirus exposure and HLA in healthy donors. Use of 60 Vbeta and 13 Jbeta primers characterized the PCR. Clones were sequenced by immunoSEQ multiplex PCR, and TCRdb holds only the in-frame ones, with some missing. The table has around 90,000 clones, about 89% seen once; the top ten hold 8% to 10%. Sequenced sample: PBMCs. These receptor sequences come from a man aged 25-45 years in good health and CMV-seropositive.

In nucleotides, the CDR3 is TGTGCCAGCAGTTACGCGACAGGGCCTGGAAACACCATATATTTT. Translated: CASSYATGPGNTIYF. This rearrangement joins TRBV6-6 to TRBJ1-3; 7 positions agree with TRBD1. Germline V CDR1 and CDR2: MNHNY, SVGAGI (reference sequence). There are 15 residues in the CDR3. Trimming took 2 bases from V and 2 from J; bases not matched to a gene: 3.

The CDR3 is CASSALDAGGQPQHF. Here the CDR3 DNA reads TGTGCCAGCAGTGCCCTGGACGCGGGGGGCCAGCCCCAGCATTTT. This sequence joins TRBV6-1 and TRBJ1-5; perhaps TRBD1 as D (6 bases). The V end was cut by 4 bases, the J end by 7 bases, with 17 bases between. CDR1 and CDR2 (germline): MNHNS, SASEGT. The CDR3 loop spans 15 amino acids.

This clone was recorded only once. The chain carries TRBV2 and TRBJ2-7; TRBD1 agrees at 8 bases. This CDR3 has 15 amino acids. Per the germline V gene, CDR1 is SNHLY and CDR2 is FYNNEI. Trimming removed 1 base from V and 5 bases from J; junction bases left unmatched: 7. In DNA form, the CDR3 reads TGTGCCAGCAGTGAAGTTGGGACAGGTTTAAACGAGCAGTACTTC. It encodes CASSEVGTGLNEQYF.

This chain links TRBV21-1 with TRBJ2-5; the D segment call TRBD2 is taken from the table without a DNA check. TRBV21-1 is a listed pseudogene. The CDR3 consists of 14 residues. CDR3 region: CASSKAGGQETQYF. CDR3 nucleotide sequence: TGTGCCAGCAGCAAAGCGGGAGGGCAAGAGACCCAGTACTTC.

This chain uses TRBV6-5 with TRBJ1-3; tentatively, D is TRBD1 (5 bases). V was shortened by 5 bases and J by 0 bases, with 11 bases between the two germline ends. This CDR3 has 15 amino acids. Germline assignment: CDR1 MNHEY and CDR2 SVGAGI. The CDR3 region has the DNA TGTGCCAGCAGTGTACAGGCATTCTCTGGAAACACCATATATTTT. Protein: CASSVQAFSGNTIYF.

V usage is TRBV2 and J usage is TRBJ1-2, with D possibly TRBD1 on 6 matching bases. This CDR3 is built from 14 residues. Germline CDR1 is SNHLY and CDR2 is FYNNEI. The V gene lost 7 bases and the J gene lost 8 bases, with 20 bases spanning the gap. The CDR3 protein is CASIQGQFGEGYTF. The DNA of the CDR3 is TGTGCCAGCATCCAGGGACAATTTGGTGAGGGCTACACCTTC.

V is TRBV28 and J is TRBJ2-5; unclear D gene. Trimming cost V 5 bases and J 1 base, with 8 bases left between them. This CDR3 is 13 amino acids long. Germline values: CDR1 MDHEN, CDR2 SYDVKM. The CDR3 bases are TGTGCCAGCAGTACCCCGGTCCAAGAGACCCAGTACTTC. Its protein is CASSTPVQETQYF.

V is TRBV11-1 and J is TRBJ2-5, with a possible D match to TRBD2 (5 bases). The germline gives CDR1 SGHAT, CDR2 FQDESV (reference sequence). This CDR3 comprises 16 residues. Trimming took 1 base from V and 2 from J, leaving 14 bases between them. The CDR3 region is CASSLGGPGYQETQYF. The CDR3, as DNA: TGTGCCAGCAGCTTAGGCGGGCCTGGATATCAAGAGACCCAGTACTTC.

The gene calls are TRBV28 and TRBJ1-5, with TRBD1 matching over 7 bases. CDR3 length: 15 residues. The J segment lost 2 bases and the V segment lost 6 bases, leaving 7 bases of the junction unmatched. Looked up from germline, CDR1 is MDHEN and CDR2 is SYDVKM. CDR3 bases: TGTGCCAGCAGCCCCGACAGGGCAGGCAATCAGCCCCAGCATTTT. This gives the protein CASSPDRAGNQPQHF.

V is TRBV5-1 and J is TRBJ1-2, with D unclear. Germline assignment: CDR1 SGHRS and CDR2 YFSETQ. The CDR3 sequence is 15 residues long. Trimming removed 0 bases from V and 10 bases from J, with 19 bases in between. Here the CDR3 reads CASSLAYRGERYYTF. The CDR3 nucleotides are TGCGCCAGCAGCTTGGCCTATCGTGGGGAGCGGTACTACACCTTC. Full variable domain (missing parts from reference TRBV5-1 and TRBJ1-2): KAGVTQTPRYLIKTRGQQVTLSCSPISGHRSVSWYQQTPGQGLQFLFEYFSETQRNKGNFPGRFSGRQFSNSRSEMNVSTLELGDSALYLCASSLAYRGERYYTFGSGTRLTVV.

The rearrangement uses TRBV2 and TRBJ1-1; D might be TRBD1 (5 bases). The germline CDR1 and CDR2 sequences are SNHLY and FYNNEI. V was cut by 2 bases and J by 5 bases, with 15 bases left in between. The CDR3 sequence is 15 residues long. CDR3 amino acids: CASSERGPVWTEAFF. CDR3 coding DNA: TGTGCCAGCAGTGAAAGGGGCCCGGTCTGGACTGAAGCTTTCTTT. Looking up the rest from reference TRBV2 and TRBJ1-1 gives the full variable domain: EPEVTQTPSHQVTQMGQEVILRCVPISNHLYFYWYRQILGQKVEFLVSFYNNEISEKSEIFDDQFSVERPDGSNFTLKIRSTKLEDSAMYFCASSERGPVWTEAFFGQGTRLTVV.

The chain joins TRBV10-2 to TRBJ2-2, with a possible D match to TRBD1 (5 bases). Per the germline V gene, CDR1 is WSHSY and CDR2 is SAAADI. CDR3 length: 13 residues. The germline V and J ends were trimmed by 5 bases and 3 bases, with 7 bases remaining between them. In nucleotides, the CDR3 is TGCGCCAGCAGTCCGACAGACACCGGGGAGCTGTTTTTT. It translates to CASSPTDTGELFF.

The chain couples TRBV7-9 to TRBJ1-2, with TRBD1 matching over 7 bases. The CDR3 consists of 13 residues. Germline loops: CDR1 SEHNR, CDR2 FQNEAQ (reference sequence). The trim removed 6 bases at V and 6 bases at J, leaving 7 bases unmatched. The CDR3 protein is CASRKEGADGYTF. CDR3 coding DNA: TGTGCCAGCAGAAAAGAGGGGGCCGATGGCTACACCTTC.

This rearrangement joins TRBV5-1 to TRBJ2-6; D unclear. This CDR3 spans 17 amino acids. Germline V gene sequence: CDR1 SGHRS, CDR2 YFSETQ. V was pared by 5 bases and J by 0 bases, with 15 bases between. In DNA, the CDR3 is TGCGCCAGCAGGGTGACAATGCTCCCCTCTGGGGCCAACGTCCTGACTTTC. Amino acid sequence: CASRVTMLPSGANVLTF.

V usage is TRBV15 and J usage is TRBJ1-6; maybe TRBD1 (5 bases). Germline CDR1 reads LNHNV; CDR2 reads YYDKDF (reference sequence). V was shortened by 4 bases and J by 8 bases, with 15 bases between the two germline ends. This CDR3 region has 15 residues. For the CDR3, the DNA is TGTGCCACCAGCACGCCAGGGATGATAGATTCACCCCTCCACTTT. This codes for CATSTPGMIDSPLHF.

The gene calls are TRBV9 and TRBJ2-1; weak D call: TRBD2 (5 bases). The CDR3 is made up of 17 amino acids. Germline V lookup: CDR1 SGDLS, CDR2 YYNGEE. Trimming shortened V by 4 bases and J by 0 bases, and 17 bases separated the two germline ends. CDR3 in DNA: TGTGCCAGCAGCTTCCAGGTAAAAGGGAGCTCCTACAATGAGCAGTTCTTC. It is translated as CASSFQVKGSSYNEQFF.

The chain is built from TRBV19 and TRBJ2-1; weak D call: TRBD2 (6 bases). The CDR3 covers 15 residues. Germline V CDR1 and CDR2: LNHDA, SQIVND (reference sequence). V shed 3 bases and J shed 3 bases, with 12 bases lying between them. The CDR3 DNA follows: TGTGCCAGTAGTATCGGGGGAGGAGGCTACAATGAGCAGTTCTTC. Its protein is CASSIGGGGYNEQFF. Based on the CDR3 plus reference TRBV19 and TRBJ2-1, the full variable domain is DGGITQSPKYLFRKEGQNVTLSCEQNLNHDAMYWYRQDPGQGLRLIYYSQIVNDFQKGDIAEGYSVSREKKESFPLTVTSAQKNPTAFYLCASSIGGGGYNEQFFGPGTRLTVL.

Concerning this clone: Germline is not matched at one junction end, which may reflect a read error. The V and J genes are TRBV9 and TRBJ2-4; 11 nucleotides agree with TRBD2. The germline V gene encodes CDR1 SGDLS and CDR2 YYNGEE. The CDR3 runs to 17 residues. CDR3 DNA sequence: TGTGCCAGCAGCGTAGCCGGGACTAGCGGAGCCCAAAACATTCAGTACTTC. This gives the protein CASSVAGTSGAQNIQYF.

The count of this clone is one. The chain employs TRBV5-1 and TRBJ1-3; 8 nucleotides match TRBD1. V lost 6 bases, J lost 0 bases, and 17 bases stayed unmatched. Germline loops: CDR1 SGHRS, CDR2 YFSETQ. The CDR3 contains 19 residues. The DNA for the CDR3 is TGCGCCAGCATTATCCTCGACAGGGGAATAAGGAGCTCTGGAAACACCATATATTTT. It specifies CASIILDRGIRSSGNTIYF.

The chain recombines TRBV4-1 with TRBJ2-7; D may be TRBD1 (5 bases). V shed 1 base and J shed 0 bases, with 7 bases lying between them. CDR1 MGHRA and CDR2 YSYEKL come from the germline V gene. The CDR3 length is 14 residues. The CDR3 is CASSQVGHSYEQYF. CDR3 bases: TGCGCCAGCAGCCAAGTAGGACACTCCTACGAGCAGTACTTC.

This sequence joins TRBV27 and TRBJ1-2; D is unresolved. The CDR3 is 13 residues long. Between the trimmed V and J ends, which lost 5 bases and 8 bases, there was a span of 15 bases. Germline lookup yields CDR1 MNHEY and CDR2 SMNVEV (reference sequence). CDR3 region: CASSPVGGWGYTF. CDR3 sequence (DNA): TGTGCCAGCAGTCCGGTGGGAGGTTGGGGCTACACCTTC.

The V and J genes are TRBV14 and TRBJ2-3; D perhaps matches TRBD2 (6 bases). The CDR3 has 15 amino acids. Germline V gene sequence: CDR1 SGHDN, CDR2 FVKESK. V lost 4 bases to trimming and J lost 4 bases, with 15 bases between them. The CDR3 protein is CASSPRDSIADTQYF. The CDR3 nucleotides are TGTGCCAGCAGCCCGCGGGATTCGATAGCAGATACGCAGTATTTT.

This chain joins TRBV2 and TRBJ2-3; 9 bases align to TRBD1. CDR3 length: 12 amino acids. V shed 6 bases, J shed 13 bases, and the junction held 8 bases outside the gene matches. Germline V gene lookup returns CDR1 SNHLY and CDR2 FYNNEI. CDR3 region: CASSLGDRAEYF. CDR3 DNA: TGTGCCAGCAGCCTGGGGGACAGGGCGGAGTATTTT.

This clone has only a few counts. The rearrangement uses TRBV11-1 and TRBJ1-1, with D unresolved. Germline V CDR1 and CDR2: SGHAT, FQDESV (reference sequence). There are 12 residues in the CDR3. With 5 bases removed from V and 1 base from J, the gap between germline ends came to 5 bases. Here the CDR3 reads CASSRRNTEAFF. CDR3 bases: TGTGCCAGCAGCCGGAGGAACACTGAAGCTTTCTTT.

CDR3 sequence reads: CASSFFTGGAAGTQYF. CDR3 bases: TGTGCCAGCAGTTTCTTTACAGGGGGCGCGGCGGGGACCCAGTACTTC. The rearrangement links TRBV2 to TRBJ2-5, with TRBD1 matching 9 bases. After removal of 5 bases from V and 7 bases from J, the junction contained 14 bases not matched to a gene. The CDR3 runs to 16 residues. The germline V gene encodes CDR1 SNHLY and CDR2 FYNNEI.

This chain connects TRBV25-1 to TRBJ2-5; D is uncertain. Trimming stripped 3 bases from V and 5 bases from J, with 10 bases between. CDR3 length: 13 amino acids. Germline V CDR1 and CDR2: MGHDK, SYGVNS. The CDR3 sequence is CASSESPPETQYF. CDR3 bases: TGTGCCAGCAGTGAGTCCCCTCCCGAGACCCAGTACTTC.

This clone was picked up one time. The V gene is TRBV5-8, the J gene TRBJ2-7; 8 nucleotides line up with TRBD1. The germline CDR1 and CDR2 sequences are SGHTS and YDEGEE. Losses at the gene ends were 3 bases for V and 4 bases for J; bases not matched to a gene: 9. The length of the CDR3 is 15 residues. The chain's CDR3 is CASSSGPDRGYEQYF. The CDR3 DNA is TGTGCCAGCAGCTCTGGGCCCGACAGGGGATACGAGCAGTACTTC.

The rearrangement uses TRBV19 and TRBJ1-2; 9 bases agree with TRBD1. This CDR3 has 13 amino acids. Unmatched junction bases numbered 5, after V lost 5 bases and J lost 7 bases. Germline V CDR1 and CDR2: LNHDA, SQIVND (reference sequence). CDR3 bases: TGTGCCAGTAGTGGGGACAGGGCTCGTGGCTACACCTTC. Translated, it gives CASSGDRARGYTF.

CDR3 sequence reads: CASSPGGGDNNYEQYF. In nucleotides, the CDR3 is TGTGCCAGCAGCCCCGGGGGAGGGGACAACAACTACGAGCAGTACTTC. The J gene is TRBJ2-7, the V gene TRBV11-1; D might be TRBD2 (7 bases). The CDR3 runs to 16 residues. Germline V gene lookup returns CDR1 SGHAT and CDR2 FQDESV (reference sequence). With 5 bases removed from V and 3 bases from J, the gap between germline ends came to 20 bases.

This clone came up once. This specimen includes other DNA sequences encoding the same CDR3. This rearrangement joins TRBV27 to TRBJ1-1; D is unclear. V was trimmed by 4 bases and J by 3 bases, leaving 3 bases between them. This CDR3 contains 11 residues. Germline V lookup: CDR1 MNHEY, CDR2 SMNVEV (reference sequence). CDR3 in DNA: TGTGCCAGCAGTTCTTACACTGAAGCTTTCTTT. It codes for CASSSYTEAFF.

The gene calls are TRBV2 and TRBJ2-1, with TRBD2 matching 7 bases. V gave up 6 bases and J gave up 0 bases; unmatched junction bases: 5. The CDR3 loop spans 15 amino acids. In germline, CDR1 is SNHLY, CDR2 FYNNEI. DNA for the CDR3: TGTGCCAGCAGGGCCTGGACTAGCTCCTACAATGAGCAGTTCTTC. Translation: CASRAWTSSYNEQFF.

CDR3 DNA: TGTGCCAGCAGGTCAGGGGTTTCAGTCTACAATGAGCAGTTCTTC. The encoded protein is CASRSGVSVYNEQFF. This chain uses TRBV7-9 with TRBJ2-1; D possibly corresponds to TRBD1 (6 bases). Germline V gene data show CDR1 as SEHNR and CDR2 as FQNEAQ (reference sequence). The CDR3 has 15 amino acids. The germline V and J ends were trimmed by 6 bases and 3 bases, with 15 bases remaining between them.